The next 16 T cell receptor beta chains were all read from a single sample in a study of shared clonotypes between healthy human individuals. Profiled with immunoSEQ multiplex PCR; TCRdb holds only in-frame clones, not every one. The table lists 1,400,000 or so clones, around 98.5% of them singletons. The sample consisted of naive CD4+ T cells sorted from blood. Stated subset: CD45RA+ positively selected. The receptor source for this set is a man aged 25-45 years in good health.

This rearrangement joins TRBV2 to TRBJ2-7, with D possibly matching TRBD1 (5 bases). The CDR3 length is 13 residues. V lost 5 bases and J lost 3, with 11 bases in between. Germline V lookup: CDR1 SNHLY, CDR2 FYNNEI. The CDR3 here is CASSTLQGYEQYF. CDR3 coding DNA: TGTGCCAGCAGTACCCTGCAGGGCTACGAGCAGTACTTC. Full variable domain (rest looked up from reference TRBV2 and TRBJ2-7): EPEVTQTPSHQVTQMGQEVILRCVPISNHLYFYWYRQILGQKVEFLVSFYNNEISEKSEIFDDQFSVERPDGSNFTLKIRSTKLEDSAMYFCASSTLQGYEQYFGPGTRLTVT.

V and J are TRBV19 and TRBJ2-7, with D tentatively TRBD2 (5 bases). CDR1 and CDR2 from the germline V gene are LNHDA and SQIVND (reference sequence). V lost 3 bases and J lost 0, with 12 bases in between. This CDR3 has 15 residues. The CDR3 bases are TGTGCCAGTAGTATTTCGGAGGCTCTCTCCTACGAGCAGTACTTC. Protein product: CASSISEALSYEQYF.

The rearrangement uses TRBV10-3 and TRBJ2-2, with D hard to call. Per germline, CDR1 ENHRY and CDR2 SYGVKD. V was trimmed by 11 bases and J by 5 bases, leaving 21 bases between them. CDR3 length: 15 amino acids. The CDR3 is CACKALTVDTGELFF. The CDR3 bases are TGTGCCTGTAAGGCCCTTACAGTTGATACCGGGGAGCTGTTTTTT.

This chain connects TRBV10-3 to TRBJ2-1; D gene uncertain. Germline CDR1 reads ENHRY; CDR2 reads SYGVKD. The CDR3 is 13 residues long. V shed 7 bases and J shed 3 bases, with 10 bases lying between them. CDR3 sequence reads: CAIMKGLYNEQFF. The CDR3 DNA reads TGTGCCATCATGAAGGGCCTCTACAATGAGCAGTTCTTC.

The gene calls are TRBV10-2 and TRBJ2-7; a weak D match, TRBD2 (5 bases). V lost 7 bases to trimming and J lost 8 bases, with 12 bases between them. CDR3 length: 11 residues. Per the germline V gene, CDR1 is WSHSY and CDR2 is SAAADI. The DNA of the CDR3 is TGCGCCAGCAAGGACTGGTCTCAGCAGTACTTC. Translating it yields CASKDWSQQYF.

This clone appeared a single time. A read error may produce the germline difference seen at one junction end. The genes are TRBV6-6 and TRBJ2-6; a weak D match, TRBD1 (6 bases). CDR3 length equals 16 residues. Germline loops: CDR1 MNHNY, CDR2 SVGAGI (reference sequence). The DNA of the CDR3 is TGTGCTAGCAGTTACCGTACAGGGCCTGGGGCCAACGTCCTGACTTTC. It yields the protein CASSYRTGPGANVLTF.

V is TRBV29-1 and J is TRBJ2-2; D remains ambiguous. Germline V lookup: CDR1 SQVTM, CDR2 ANQGSEA. This CDR3 is 11 amino acids long. V lost 4 bases to trimming and J lost 7 bases, with 7 bases between them. This chain's CDR3 is CSVGLVGELFF. The CDR3 DNA follows: TGCAGCGTTGGACTTGTCGGGGAGCTGTTTTTT.

The chain has TRBV5-1 and TRBJ2-1; no definite D call. Between the trimmed V and J ends, which lost 4 bases and 7 bases, there was a span of 9 bases. CDR1 is SGHRS and CDR2 is YFSETQ in the germline V gene. There are 12 residues in the CDR3. CDR3 amino acids: CASSLTPNEQFF. CDR3 bases: TGCGCCAGCAGCCTCACGCCGAATGAGCAGTTCTTC.

About this clone itself: The same CDR3 is also encoded by other DNA sequences in this sample. The CDR3 sequence: CASSSPDSYEQYF. The DNA for the CDR3 is TGTGCCAGCAGCTCCCCGGACTCCTACGAGCAGTACTTC. The chain recombines TRBV11-2 with TRBJ2-7; unclear D gene. CDR1 and CDR2 (germline): SGHAT, FQNNGV. The CDR3 loop spans 13 amino acids. Deletions cut 4 bases from V and 0 bases from J, with 7 bases between.

The chain has TRBV5-4 and TRBJ2-7; D is undetermined. There are 13 residues in the CDR3. Germline CDR1 is SGHNT and CDR2 is YYREEE (reference sequence). Trimming pared 4 bases from V and 2 bases from J, leaving 10 bases between. For the CDR3, the DNA is TGTGCCAGCAGCGTGGGTCCGACCTACGAGCAGTACTTC. It encodes CASSVGPTYEQYF.

This chain connects TRBV5-1 to TRBJ2-5; 8 bases line up with TRBD2. V gave up 5 bases and J gave up 2 bases; unmatched junction bases: 11. This CDR3 contains 16 residues. CDR1 and CDR2 (germline): SGHRS, YFSETQ. The CDR3: CASRKSGGRSQETQYF. CDR3 nucleotides: TGCGCCAGCAGAAAGTCCGGCGGGAGGTCACAAGAGACCCAGTACTTC.

CDR3 sequence (DNA): TGTGCCAGCAGTTTAGTTTTCGATCAGCCCCAGCATTTT. This encodes CASSLVFDQPQHF. This sequence joins TRBV27 and TRBJ1-5; D is unclear. Germline CDR1 and CDR2: MNHEY and SMNVEV (reference sequence). CDR3 length equals 13 residues. The V end lost 2 bases, the J end lost 5 bases, and 7 bases lay between the germline ends.

The genes are TRBV5-5 and TRBJ2-5; D possibly uses TRBD1 or TRBD2 (5 bases each). Germline V gene sequence: CDR1 SGHKS, CDR2 YYEKEE (reference sequence). V lost 1 base and J lost 3, with 22 bases in between. This CDR3 is built from 18 residues. CDR3 amino acids: CASSLWAGTGRRKETQYF. In nucleotides, the CDR3 is TGTGCCAGCAGCTTGTGGGCCGGGACGGGGCGACGTAAAGAGACCCAGTACTTC.

The rearrangement links TRBV6-1 to TRBJ2-3; D tentatively fits TRBD1 or TRBD2 (5 bases each). The germline gives CDR1 MNHNS, CDR2 SASEGT. The CDR3 has 12 residues. The V end was cut by 8 bases, the J end by 2 bases, with 8 bases between. The CDR3 spells CASGGLTDTQYF. CDR3 nucleotide sequence: TGTGCCAGCGGGGGTCTCACAGATACGCAGTATTTT.

Concerning this clone itself: The same CDR3 arises from other DNA sequences in this sample as well. CDR3 sequence (DNA): TGTGCCAGCAGCGTAGAGGGGAGGGTCACCGGGGAGCTGTTTTTT. Its protein product is CASSVEGRVTGELFF. The chain uses TRBV9 and TRBJ2-2; 7 nucleotides line up with TRBD2. The germline gives CDR1 SGDLS, CDR2 YYNGEE. V lost 0 bases to trimming and J lost 4 bases; unmatched junction nucleotides: 3. The CDR3 sequence is 15 residues long.

This sequence joins TRBV28 and TRBJ2-7; tentative D call: TRBD2 (5 bases). V was shortened by 5 bases and J by 4 bases, with 30 bases between the two germline ends. Germline V CDR1 and CDR2: MDHEN, SYDVKM. The CDR3 contains 19 residues. CDR3 residues: CASSGQWELQLYTKYEQYF. The CDR3 nucleotides are TGTGCCAGCAGTGGGCAATGGGAGCTTCAACTTTACACCAAATACGAGCAGTACTTC. Together with reference TRBV28 and TRBJ2-7, the CDR3 gives the full variable domain: DVKVTQSSRYLVKRTGEKVFLECVQDMDHENMFWYRQDPGLGLRLIYFSYDVKMKEKGDIPEGYSVSREKKERFSLILESASTNQTSMYLCASSGQWELQLYTKYEQYFGPGTRLTVT.